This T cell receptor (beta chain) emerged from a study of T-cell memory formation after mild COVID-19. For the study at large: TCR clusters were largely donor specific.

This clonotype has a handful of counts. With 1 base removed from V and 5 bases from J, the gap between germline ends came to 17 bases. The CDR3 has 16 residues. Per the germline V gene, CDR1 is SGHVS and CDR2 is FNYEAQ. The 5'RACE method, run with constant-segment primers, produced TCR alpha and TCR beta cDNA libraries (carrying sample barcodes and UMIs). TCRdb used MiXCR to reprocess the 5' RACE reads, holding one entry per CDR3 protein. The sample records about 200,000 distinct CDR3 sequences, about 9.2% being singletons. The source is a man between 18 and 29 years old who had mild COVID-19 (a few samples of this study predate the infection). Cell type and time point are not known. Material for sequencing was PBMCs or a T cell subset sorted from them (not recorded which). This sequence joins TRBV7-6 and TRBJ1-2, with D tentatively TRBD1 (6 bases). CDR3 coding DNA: TGTGCCAGCAGCTTAGAGGGGAGCCACAGGGATTATGGCTACACCTTC. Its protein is CASSLEGSHRDYGYTF.